The source of this T cell receptor beta chain is a study of early T cells in non-severe SARS-CoV-2 infection (dated by TCRdb to the early 2020s). Study-wide context: Bulk RNA from unsorted whole blood was used for TCR sequencing, so alpha and beta chains could not be paired. Summary of the overall study and its limitations: VDJdb matching was skewed toward anti-spike CD8 responses and likely underestimated virus-specific expansions, missing private and CD4 specificities.

Library method: 5' RACE. The run used a NextSeq 500. To correct for sequencing error and PCR bias, the TCR library protocol tagged individual cDNA molecules with unique molecular identifiers. TCR alpha and beta chains were both sequenced, and the abundances of alpha and beta sequences in each sample were closely correlated with each other. The paper's data handling went like this. Decombinator V4 was used to perform V gene, J gene and CDR3 annotation of TCR sequences. Expanded TCRs were defined as changing significantly between any two time points under a Poisson model with p below 0.0001. Abundances of TCRs were expressed as counts per million after normalisation to the total number of TCRs sequenced in each sample. MAIT TCRs were defined by TRAV1-2 paired with TRAJ12, TRAJ20 or TRAJ33, and iNKT TCRs by TRAV10 paired with TRAJ18. VDJdb, accessed 1 November 2021, was searched for CMV, EBV and SARS-CoV-2 annotated TCRs, excluding TCRs annotated for multiple antigens. TCRdb cleaned the public reads at Q25 with fastp, built clones with MiXCR and kept in-frame beta chains. Every distinct CDR3 protein forms one entry, paired with its most common genes and DNA. TCRdb's processing, not the authors', yielded these V and J calls. Within this sample are under 45,000 distinct CDR3 sequences, with roughly 6.8% of them counted one time only. In total, the top ten clones hold around a quarter of the sample.

This was a case-control study nested in a cohort of healthcare workers in London, UK, who had nasopharyngeal swab PCR tests and blood samples taken every week. Between 23 and 31 March 2020, the week of the UK lockdown, healthcare workers were enrolled and then followed up weekly for as long as 16 weeks. From cysteine to phenylalanine, the CDR3 is 14 amino acids long. The entry retains the CDR3 DNA only, 42 bases that are in frame from base 1. Trimmed from V: 4 bases; trimmed from J: 6 bases; junction bases lacking a gene match: 2. The CDR1 and CDR2 encoded by the germline V gene are ENHRY and SYGVKD. The sample holds many counts of this clonotype. No antigen is known for it. No quality values exist for individual bases; no much larger clone is one base distant.

The chain was built from TRBV10-3 and TRBJ1-6; TRBD1 matches 8 bases in the middle. The material sequenced was whole blood, taken at baseline. The sequence was obtained from an adult who was a healthcare worker with PCR-confirmed SARS-CoV-2 infection or an uninfected control (not recorded which). The CDR3 has the sequence CAISGQGTNSPLHF. The nucleotides are TGTGCCATCAGTGGACAGGGGACTAATTCACCCCTCCACTTT.